These 13 T cell receptor beta chains were sequenced from one sample in a study of blood T cell repertoires in COVID-19. The table came from immunoSEQ multiplex PCR; TCRdb's copy has only in-frame clones and leaves some out. The sample consists of tens of thousands of clones, roughly four fifths of them appearing once. The sample consisted of peripheral blood. The receptors derive from a human donor in a cohort sampled during active COVID-19.

This clone turned up a few times. The chain has TRBV5-6 and TRBJ2-1; 7 nucleotides agree with TRBD2. This CDR3 has 13 amino acids. From germline, CDR1 is SGHDT and CDR2 YYEEEE. J gave up 7 bases and V 4 bases, and 5 bases lay outside the gene matches. The CDR3 reads CASSRLAQNEQFF. The DNA of the CDR3 is TGTGCCAGCAGCCGACTAGCCCAAAATGAGCAGTTCTTC.

The CDR3 region has the DNA TGTGCCAGCAGGCGGGCGGCCAGGTGGGTATCTGAAGCTTTCTTT. This gives the protein CASRRAARWVSEAFF. The J gene is TRBJ1-1, the V gene TRBV27; D is unclear. There are 15 residues in the CDR3. Germline V gives CDR1 MNHEY, CDR2 SMNVEV (reference sequence). Trimming stripped 6 bases from V and 6 bases from J, with 20 bases between.

The rearrangement joins TRBV4-2 to TRBJ2-3; D is possibly TRBD2 (6 bases). The germline CDR1 and CDR2 sequences are LGHNA and YNFKEQ. CDR3 length: 14 residues. The V end lost 6 bases, the J end lost 3 bases, and 13 bases lay between the germline ends. The chain's CDR3 is CASRRGLETDTQYF. The DNA of the CDR3 is TGTGCCAGCAGACGGGGACTGGAGACAGATACGCAGTATTTT.

CDR3 DNA sequence: TGTGCCAGCAGCTTCAGCTTCCAGGGGCTTTTGAACACTGAAGCTTTCTTT. It codes for CASSFSFQGLLNTEAFF. V gene TRBV7-9 combines with J gene TRBJ1-1; TRBD1 might be the D (6 bases). The CDR3 spans 17 residues. The V gene's germline CDR1 is SEHNR and CDR2 FQNEAQ (reference sequence). Trimming cost V 3 bases and J 0 bases, with 17 bases left between them.

The rearrangement links TRBV15 to TRBJ1-4, with TRBD1 identical over 8 bases. Trimming cost V 0 bases and J 7 bases; bases outside gene matches: 10. CDR1 and CDR2 (germline): LNHNV, YYDKDF (reference sequence). The CDR3 has 17 amino acids. The CDR3, as DNA: TGTGCCACCAGCAGAGAGGGAGGGTTCGACAGGGGTGAAAAACTGTTTTTT. It translates to CATSREGGFDRGEKLFF.

The table lists this clone with a count of one. The chain links TRBV5-1 to TRBJ1-2, with D possibly being TRBD1 (5 bases). The CDR3 is 16 residues long. The V gene lost 0 bases and the J gene lost 7 bases, with 19 bases spanning the gap. In germline, CDR1 is SGHRS, CDR2 YFSETQ. Here the CDR3 reads CASSLAGGGARGGYTF. The CDR3 nucleotides are TGCGCCAGCAGCTTGGCCGGGGGAGGAGCACGGGGTGGCTACACCTTC.

The chain links TRBV6-6 to TRBJ1-1; the D gene is possibly TRBD1 (6 bases). The V end was cut by 4 bases, the J end by 8 bases, with 14 bases between. The germline V gene has CDR1 MNHNY and CDR2 SVGAGI (reference sequence). The CDR3 extends over 13 amino acids. This CDR3 reads CASSFKTGTEAFF. The CDR3 DNA reads TGTGCCAGCAGTTTCAAAACAGGGACCGAAGCTTTCTTT.

The chain links TRBV3-1 (or the pseudogene TRBV3-2) to TRBJ2-7; no definite D call. Trimming removed 4 bases at V and 2 bases at J, with 18 bases between. Germline CDR1 is LGHDT and CDR2 is YNNKEL (reference sequence). This CDR3 has 16 amino acids. CDR3 protein: CASSRCQWSLAYEQYF. As DNA, the CDR3 is TGTGCCAGCAGCCGCTGCCAGTGGTCATTGGCCTACGAGCAGTACTTC.

This chain joins TRBV5-6 and TRBJ1-6; unclear D gene. V shed 1 base and J shed 1 base, with 6 bases lying between them. The germline V gene encodes CDR1 SGHDT and CDR2 YYEEEE. CDR3 length: 15 amino acids. The DNA for the CDR3 is TGTGCCAGCAGCTTGCTCGGGTCCTATAATTCACCCCTCCACTTT. It yields the protein CASSLLGSYNSPLHF.

The gene calls are TRBV18 and TRBJ1-4; TRBD1 might be the D (5 bases). The CDR3 is made up of 15 amino acids. The V gene lost 8 bases and the J gene lost 0 bases, with 13 bases spanning the gap. Germline V gives CDR1 KGHSH, CDR2 LQKENI. CDR3 loop: CASVRQRATNEKLFF. The CDR3 DNA sequence: TGTGCCAGCGTCCGACAGAGAGCAACTAATGAAAAACTGTTTTTT.

This chain's CDR3 is CASSLELAGGFGGELFF. CDR3 DNA: TGCGCCAGCAGCTTGGAACTAGCGGGGGGTTTTGGCGGGGAGCTGTTTTTT. The V call is TRBV5-1, the J call TRBJ2-2; the match to TRBD2 covers 12 bases. Germline lookup yields CDR1 SGHRS and CDR2 YFSETQ. The V and J ends lost 0 bases and 7 bases, in that order; junction bases with no gene match: 7. The CDR3 length is 17 residues.

A single count supports this clone. The rearrangement links TRBV6-6 to TRBJ1-5; D remains unclear. The germline CDR1 and CDR2 sequences are MNHNY and SVGAGI (reference sequence). The CDR3 contains 13 residues. V was pared by 2 bases and J by 5 bases, with 7 bases between. CDR3 DNA sequence: TGTGCCAGCAGTTACGGGGAGTATCAGCCCCAGCATTTT. Encoded protein: CASSYGEYQPQHF.

This chain joins TRBV6-1 and TRBJ2-1, with 8 bases that match TRBD1. This CDR3 comprises 15 residues. The V segment lost 1 base and the J segment 5 bases; nucleotides outside the gene matches: 4. CDR1 MNHNS and CDR2 SASEGT come from the germline V gene. Here the CDR3 DNA reads TGTGCCAGCAGTGAAGGGACAGGGCCCAACAATGAGCAGTTCTTC. This gives the protein CASSEGTGPNNEQFF.